Shown below are 25 T cell receptor beta chains from a single sample sequenced in a study of vaccination effects on CD4 cells after COVID-19. Antigen-specific CD4+ T cells were first expanded with viral peptide pools by the ViraFEST assay and only then sequenced. Subsequent to a culture period of roughly 11 days, CD4+ T cells were isolated. Either the mRNA-1273 or the BNT162b2 vaccine was given to participants as two doses. For these TCRs, the target antigens are not known. Profiling relied on immunoSEQ multiplex PCR, and the TCRdb table lists in-frame clones only, not all of them. The sample lists about 81,000 clones; around four fifths were seen once. The sample here was CD4+ T cells from PBMCs cultured with HCoV-OC43 spike peptides, taken after COVID-19 vaccination. The subset denotes: HCoV-OC43 spike overlapping peptide pool stimulation. The origin of the receptors is a human donor who received a COVID-19 vaccine.

V gene TRBV5-1 combines with J gene TRBJ2-6, with TRBD1 matching over 8 bases. J gave up 2 bases and V 5 bases, and 9 bases lay outside the gene matches. Germline V lookup: CDR1 SGHRS, CDR2 YFSETQ. The CDR3 covers 17 residues. The CDR3 protein is CASRGNDRGAGANVLTF. The DNA for the CDR3 is TGCGCCAGCAGAGGAAACGACAGGGGCGCTGGGGCCAACGTCCTGACTTTC.

Written as DNA, the CDR3 is TGTGCCTGGAGACCTTCCATCCGGGACGGGGGGACCCAGTACTTC. The encoded protein is CAWRPSIRDGGTQYF. This chain connects TRBV30 to TRBJ2-5, with D maybe TRBD2 (6 bases). The CDR3 sequence is 15 residues long. V was shortened by 3 bases and J by 7 bases, with 21 bases between the two germline ends. Germline lookup yields CDR1 GTSNPN and CDR2 SVGIG (reference sequence).

The chain combines TRBV6-1 with TRBJ2-7; TRBD1 matches 9 bases. The germline CDR1 and CDR2 sequences are MNHNS and SASEGT. The trim removed 0 bases at V and 1 base at J, leaving 1 base unmatched. The CDR3 is 15 residues long. This CDR3 reads CASSEAGTGSYEQYV. The CDR3 nucleotides are TGTGCCAGCAGTGAAGCCGGGACAGGGTCCTACGAGCAGTACGTC.

The chain couples TRBV30 to TRBJ2-3, with TRBD2 as a possible D gene (5 bases). Germline V CDR1 and CDR2: GTSNPN, SVGIG (reference sequence). Between the trimmed V and J ends, which lost 1 base and 0 bases, there was a span of 11 bases. CDR3 length equals 15 residues. In DNA form, the CDR3 reads TGTGCCTGGAGTGGGGCCGGGGTGAGCACAGATACGCAGTATTTT. Encoded protein: CAWSGAGVSTDTQYF.

The chain recombines TRBV6-5 with TRBJ2-7; D could derive from TRBD1 or TRBD2 (5 bases each). Germline lookup yields CDR1 MNHEY and CDR2 SVGAGI. The CDR3 spans 13 residues. V was cut by 6 bases and J by 3 bases, with 12 bases left in between. The CDR3 bases are TGTGCCAGCAGCTGGGGGATTAACTACGAGCAGTACGTC. It translates to CASSWGINYEQYV.

J is TRBJ2-7 and V is TRBV10-3; 7 nucleotides line up with TRBD1. This CDR3 is built from 13 residues. After removal of 6 bases from V and 5 bases from J, the junction contained 7 bases not matched to a gene. Germline assignment: CDR1 ENHRY and CDR2 SYGVKD. The CDR3 DNA reads as TGTGCCATCAGGGGGAACACAGGGGACGAGCAGTACGTC. Residues: CAIRGNTGDEQYV.

This sequence joins TRBV27 and TRBJ2-7; a weak D match, TRBD2 (5 bases). Germline CDR1 MNHEY, CDR2 SMNVEV (reference sequence). V lost 2 bases to trimming and J lost 1 base, with 12 bases between them. This CDR3 comprises 15 residues. CDR3 sequence reads: CASSLRRPGSYEQYV. CDR3 DNA sequence: TGTGCCAGCAGTTTACGCAGGCCGGGGTCCTACGAGCAGTACGTC.

The rearrangement joins TRBV5-1 to TRBJ1-4, with D possibly matching TRBD1 (5 bases). Germline CDR1 and CDR2: SGHRS and YFSETQ. The CDR3 contains 15 residues. V lost 4 bases and J 3 bases, leaving 13 bases between the germline ends. The CDR3 reads CASSPGQGANEKLFF. Here the CDR3 DNA reads TGCGCCAGCAGCCCAGGACAAGGAGCTAATGAAAAACTGTTTTTT.

The chain employs TRBV6-5 and TRBJ1-2, with 8 bases that match TRBD1. CDR3 length equals 13 residues. CDR1 and CDR2 from the germline V gene are MNHEY and SVGAGI. The V and J ends lost 5 bases and 4 bases, in that order; junction bases with no gene match: 3. Written as DNA, the CDR3 is TGTGCCAGCAGTACCCAGGGGGCCTATGGCTACACCTTC. Amino acid sequence: CASSTQGAYGYTF.

The chain carries TRBV30 and TRBJ2-5; 9 bases are a match to TRBD2. The V gene's germline CDR1 is GTSNPN and CDR2 SVGIG (reference sequence). Unmatched junction bases numbered 14, after V lost 3 bases and J lost 6 bases. This CDR3 has 16 residues. The CDR3 DNA reads as TGTGCCTGGAGCCGAAGCGGGACTAGCAATTTACAGACCCAGTACTTC. Residues: CAWSRSGTSNLQTQYF.

The chain recombines TRBV3-1 (or the pseudogene TRBV3-2) with TRBJ2-3, with D tentatively TRBD1 or TRBD2 (5 bases each). The V end was cut by 3 bases, the J end by 3 bases, with 10 bases between. The CDR3 is 14 residues long. Germline CDR1 is LGHDT and CDR2 is YNNKEL (reference sequence). In DNA form, the CDR3 reads TGTGCCAGCAGCCATGGGACCGCGACAGATACGCAGTATTTT. It translates to CASSHGTATDTQYF.

The rearrangement links TRBV6-6 to TRBJ2-7; no clear D. Germline values: CDR1 MNHNY, CDR2 SVGAGI (reference sequence). The length of the CDR3 is 12 residues. Trimming pared 6 bases from V and 0 bases from J, leaving 6 bases between. CDR3 sequence (DNA): TGTGCCAGCAGAGGTACCTCCTACGAGCAGTACGTC. Amino acid sequence: CASRGTSYEQYV.

The V call is TRBV30, the J call TRBJ1-6; D gene ambiguous. With 4 bases removed from V and 7 bases from J, the gap between germline ends came to 11 bases. The CDR3 is 13 amino acids. From germline, CDR1 is GTSNPN and CDR2 SVGIG (reference sequence). CDR3 DNA: TGTGCCTGGAACCAAAGCCCCAATTCACCCCTCCACTTT. It is translated as CAWNQSPNSPLHF.

V gene TRBV27 combines with J gene TRBJ2-5; tentatively, D is TRBD1 (6 bases). The V and J ends lost 0 bases and 5 bases respectively, with 10 bases between them. The length of the CDR3 is 14 residues. The germline V gene encodes CDR1 MNHEY and CDR2 SMNVEV (reference sequence). The CDR3 loop is CASSLSPQGETQYF. As DNA, the CDR3 is TGTGCCAGCAGTTTATCCCCCCAGGGGGAGACCCAGTACTTC.

The V and J genes are TRBV28 and TRBJ1-5, with no clear D. The CDR3 sequence is 14 residues long. Germline V lookup: CDR1 MDHEN, CDR2 SYDVKM. With 7 bases removed from V and 4 bases from J, the gap between germline ends came to 14 bases. The CDR3 protein is CASTPDTLNQPQHF. In DNA, the CDR3 is TGTGCCAGCACCCCAGACACCTTGAATCAGCCCCAGCATTTT.

The V call is TRBV7-6, the J call TRBJ2-3; D is unclear. From germline, CDR1 is SGHVS and CDR2 FNYEAQ. This CDR3 has 15 residues. V was trimmed by 0 bases and J by 6 bases, leaving 13 bases between them. CDR3 in amino acids: CASSLALASRDTQYF. CDR3 in DNA: TGTGCCAGCAGCTTAGCGTTGGCAAGCCGGGATACGCAGTATTTT.

The chain couples TRBV7-2 to TRBJ2-5, with a weak D call TRBD2 (5 bases). This CDR3 has 16 amino acids. Germline V gives CDR1 SGHTA, CDR2 FQGNSA. The V end was cut by 4 bases, the J end by 1 base, with 16 bases between. CDR3 nucleotides: TGTGCCAGCAGCTACGGGCTAGCAAGAACCCAAGAGACCCAGTACTTC. Translated: CASSYGLARTQETQYF.

The chain couples TRBV7-3 to TRBJ1-5; D is ambiguous. The length of the CDR3 is 16 residues. Germline CDR1 and CDR2: SGHTA and FQGTGA. The V end was cut by 8 bases, the J end by 2 bases, with 19 bases between. Written as DNA, the CDR3 is TGTGCCAGCCACGCCCCCGCGCATCAGGGCAATCAGCCCCAGCATTTT. Its protein product is CASHAPAHQGNQPQHF.

This clone was observed a few times. The chain uses TRBV3-1 (or the pseudogene TRBV3-2) and TRBJ1-3, with 11 bases aligning to TRBD1. The V gene end was trimmed by 1 base and the J gene end by 0 bases; junction bases not matched to a gene: 2. The germline V gene encodes CDR1 LGHDT and CDR2 YNNKEL (reference sequence). CDR3 length: 17 amino acids. CDR3 sequence (DNA): TGTGCCAGCAGCCAAGGGGACAGGGGGGTCTCTGGAAACACCATATATTTT. Translated: CASSQGDRGVSGNTIYF.

This rearrangement joins TRBV7-9 to TRBJ2-6; D call uncertain. The CDR3 is made up of 13 amino acids. The germline CDR1 and CDR2 sequences are SEHNR and FQNEAQ (reference sequence). V was shortened by 4 bases and J by 1 base, with 2 bases between the two germline ends. The CDR3 sequence is CASSSSGANVLTF. Here the CDR3 DNA reads TGTGCCAGCAGCTCTTCTGGGGCCAACGTCCTGACTTTC.

The DNA of the CDR3 is TGTGCCAGCAGCCTCGGACAGGGGACATATAATTCACCCCTCCACTTT. Its translation: CASSLGQGTYNSPLHF. The chain carries TRBV27 and TRBJ1-6; TRBD1 matches at 9 bases. Germline V gives CDR1 MNHEY, CDR2 SMNVEV (reference sequence). The CDR3 sequence is 16 residues long. Trimming cost V 6 bases and J 4 bases; bases outside gene matches: 7.

This clone was recorded once. The chain employs TRBV6-6 and TRBJ2-7; possibly TRBD1 for D (5 bases). V shed 2 bases and J shed 0 bases, with 5 bases lying between them. This CDR3 has 13 amino acids. Per the germline V gene, CDR1 is MNHNY and CDR2 is SVGAGI (reference sequence). The CDR3 reads CASSYTGSYEQYV. CDR3 in DNA: TGTGCCAGCAGTTACACAGGCTCCTACGAGCAGTACGTC.

The chain links TRBV28 to TRBJ1-5, with 12 bases identical to TRBD1. The CDR3 is 20 residues long. With 6 bases clipped from V and 2 bases from J, the junction kept 17 bases outside the gene matches. Germline V lookup: CDR1 MDHEN, CDR2 SYDVKM. The chain's CDR3 is CASRPPLGDRGLAGNQPQHF. CDR3 DNA sequence: TGTGCCAGCAGACCCCCCCTGGGGGACAGGGGGCTAGCCGGCAATCAGCCCCAGCATTTT.

This chain connects TRBV19 to TRBJ2-3, with a weak D call TRBD1 (5 bases). V was clipped by 5 bases and J by 2 bases, with 11 bases between them. The CDR3 spans 14 residues. In germline, CDR1 is LNHDA, CDR2 SQIVND (reference sequence). The CDR3 nucleotides read TGTGCCAGTAGTCTACGACAGCCCACAGATACGCAGTATTTT. Amino acids: CASSLRQPTDTQYF.

The chain is built from TRBV12-3 or TRBV12-4 and TRBJ1-6, with D possibly TRBD1 on 5 matching bases. The CDR3 extends over 13 amino acids. V was cut by 7 bases and J by 7 bases, with 11 bases left in between. The CDR3 reads CASTRTINSPLHF. CDR3 coding DNA: TGTGCCAGCACGAGGACAATAAATTCACCCCTCCACTTT.